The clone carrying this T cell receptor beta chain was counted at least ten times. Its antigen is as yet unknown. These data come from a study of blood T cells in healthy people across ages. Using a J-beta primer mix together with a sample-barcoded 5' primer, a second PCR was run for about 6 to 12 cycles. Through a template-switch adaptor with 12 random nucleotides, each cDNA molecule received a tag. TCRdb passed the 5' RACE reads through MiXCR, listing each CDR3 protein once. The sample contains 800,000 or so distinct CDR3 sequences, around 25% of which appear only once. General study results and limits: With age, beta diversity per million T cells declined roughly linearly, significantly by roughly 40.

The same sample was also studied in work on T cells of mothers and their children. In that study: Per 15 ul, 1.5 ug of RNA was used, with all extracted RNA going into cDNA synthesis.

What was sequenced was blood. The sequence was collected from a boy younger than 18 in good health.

This CDR3 reads CSSWEGGGYGYTF. The CDR3 nucleotides read TGCAGCTCCTGGGAGGGAGGAGGCTATGGCTACACCTTC. J is TRBJ1-2 and V is TRBV29-1; D uncertain. Germline CDR1 and CDR2: SQVTM and ANQGSEA. The CDR3 length is 13 residues. V was clipped by 8 bases and J by 4 bases, with 17 bases between them.